The rows below give T cell receptor beta chains drawn from one sample of a study of T cell changes during pregnancy in multiple sclerosis. Profiled with immunoSEQ multiplex PCR; TCRdb holds only in-frame clones, not every one. The repertoire consists of 40,000 to 45,000 clones, with 80% to 95% occurring once and the leading ten covering roughly 0.5%. Here the sequenced sample was CD4+ T cells from peripheral blood mononuclear cells, taken in the second trimester of pregnancy. The receptors here all came from a female donor in good health, enrolled as a control in a pregnancy study. CDR3s include the opening cysteine and the closing phenylalanine or tryptophan. Fields, in order: CDR3 protein, CDR3 DNA, clone size, V gene, D gene, CDR3 length, J gene. The D gene is left open where the match is weak. Not every row has a clone size; where given, it reads once, few, many or a size class.

CATSREQGVAEAFF,TGTGCCACCAGCAGAGAACAGGGGGTAGCTGAAGCTTTCTTT,-,TRBV15,TRBD1,14,TRBJ1-1
CASSLTPQDIQYF,TGTGCCAGCAGCTTAACACCCCAGGACATTCAGTACTTC,-,TRBV7-3,-,13,TRBJ2-4
CAWGLAETQYF,TGTGCCTGGGGACTAGCTGAGACCCAGTACTTC,-,TRBV30,TRBD2,11,TRBJ2-5
CARSLAARTVTYEQYF,TGTGCCAGAAGCTTGGCCGCCAGGACAGTGACCTACGAGCAGTACTTC,-,TRBV5-3,-,16,TRBJ2-7
CASSQATGTSETEQYF,TGTGCCAGCAGCCAGGCCACCGGGACTAGCGAGACCGAGCAGTACTTC,once,TRBV4-2,TRBD2,16,TRBJ2-7
CATLRGGSYGYYTF,TGTGCCACCCTGAGGGGGGGCAGCTATGGCTACTACACCTTC,-,TRBV6-5,-,14,TRBJ1-2
CASSSSGTDEQYF,TGTGCCAGCAGTTCTAGCGGGACCGACGAGCAGTACTTC,-,TRBV7-3,TRBD2,13,TRBJ2-7
CAWHGQGNGYTF,TGTGCCTGGCACGGACAGGGGAATGGCTACACCTTC,-,TRBV30,TRBD1,12,TRBJ1-2
CASSFEAGELFF,TGTGCCAGCAGTTTTGAGGCCGGGGAGCTGTTTTTT,-,TRBV6-5,-,12,TRBJ2-2
CASMDRGRRAEAFF,TGTGCCAGCATGGACAGGGGGCGACGGGCTGAAGCTTTCTTT,-,TRBV2,TRBD1,14,TRBJ1-1
CASSYLGQPTGELFF,TGTGCCAGCAGTTACTTGGGACAACCCACCGGGGAGCTGTTTTTT,-,TRBV6-5,-,15,TRBJ2-2
CASSGDRVYEKLFF,TGTGCCAGCAGCGGGGACAGGGTATACGAAAAACTGTTTTTT,-,TRBV7-9,TRBD1,14,TRBJ1-4
CAWSGLAYEQYF,TGTGCCTGGAGTGGACTAGCCTACGAGCAGTACTTC,-,TRBV30,-,12,TRBJ2-7
CASSSYSGSKVGEQFF,TGTGCCAGCAGCTCCTATAGCGGGAGCAAGGTTGGTGAGCAGTTCTTC,-,TRBV7-2,TRBD2,16,TRBJ2-1
CASSLDRGRDEQFF,TGTGCCAGCAGCTTGGACAGGGGGCGTGATGAGCAGTTCTTC,-,TRBV5-6,TRBD1,14,TRBJ2-1
CASSLAIGSTEAFF,TGTGCCAGCAGCTTAGCTATTGGCAGCACTGAAGCTTTCTTT,-,TRBV7-9,-,14,TRBJ1-1
CASQGQGMNTEAFF,TGTGCCAGCCAGGGACAAGGCATGAACACTGAAGCTTTCTTT,few,TRBV6-5,-,14,TRBJ1-1
CASSQDGLYNEQFF,TGCGCCAGCAGCCAAGACGGACTATACAATGAGCAGTTCTTC,-,TRBV4-3,-,14,TRBJ2-1
CASSLQAGGPETQYF,TGTGCCAGCAGCTTACAGGCGGGAGGGCCGGAGACCCAGTACTTC,-,TRBV7-3,TRBD2,15,TRBJ2-5
CASSSKVGRGGTEAFF,TGTGCCAGCAGCTCCAAAGTCGGCAGGGGAGGGACTGAAGCTTTCTTT,-,TRBV5-4,-,16,TRBJ1-1
CASSSPRGTGREGYGYTF,TGTGCCAGCAGCTCACCCCGAGGGACAGGGCGTGAGGGCTATGGCTACACCTTC,-,TRBV11-2,TRBD1,18,TRBJ1-2
CASSIPSSSGADYEQYF,TGTGCCAGCAGCATACCTTCGTCTAGCGGGGCCGACTACGAGCAGTACTTC,once,TRBV11-2,TRBD2,17,TRBJ2-7
CASSLAGGRTGELFF,TGTGCCAGCAGTTTGGCGGGAGGTCGGACCGGGGAGCTGTTTTTT,-,TRBV28,TRBD2,15,TRBJ2-2
CASSLLGGPEQPQHF,TGCGCCAGCAGCTTGCTTGGAGGGCCGGAGCAGCCCCAGCATTTT,-,TRBV5-1,-,15,TRBJ1-5
CASRNRAGIETQYF,TGTGCCAGCAGGAATCGAGCGGGGATAGAGACCCAGTACTTC,-,TRBV6-5,TRBD2,14,TRBJ2-5
CSVGGWGGGLQETQYF,TGCAGCGTGGGGGGATGGGGTGGGGGATTGCAAGAGACCCAGTACTTC,-,TRBV29-1,-,16,TRBJ2-5
CASSYSGQTNEKLFF,TGTGCCAGCAGTTACTCGGGGCAAACTAATGAAAAACTGTTTTTT,few,TRBV6-6,-,15,TRBJ1-4
CASSQLDRGRSGGNQPQHF,TGTGCCAGCAGTCAACTCGACAGGGGGCGTTCGGGGGGCAATCAGCCCCAGCATTTT,-,TRBV2,TRBD1,19,TRBJ1-5
CASSVGTGGGETQYF,TGTGCCAGCAGCGTAGGGACAGGAGGGGGAGAGACCCAGTACTTC,-,TRBV9,-,15,TRBJ2-5
CASREREAGELFF,TGTGCCAGCAGGGAGCGGGAGGCCGGGGAGCTGTTTTTT,few,TRBV2,TRBD2,13,TRBJ2-2
CASSWGTGGNTIYF,TGTGCCAGCAGCTGGGGGACAGGGGGAAACACCATATATTTT,-,TRBV7-2,TRBD1,14,TRBJ1-3